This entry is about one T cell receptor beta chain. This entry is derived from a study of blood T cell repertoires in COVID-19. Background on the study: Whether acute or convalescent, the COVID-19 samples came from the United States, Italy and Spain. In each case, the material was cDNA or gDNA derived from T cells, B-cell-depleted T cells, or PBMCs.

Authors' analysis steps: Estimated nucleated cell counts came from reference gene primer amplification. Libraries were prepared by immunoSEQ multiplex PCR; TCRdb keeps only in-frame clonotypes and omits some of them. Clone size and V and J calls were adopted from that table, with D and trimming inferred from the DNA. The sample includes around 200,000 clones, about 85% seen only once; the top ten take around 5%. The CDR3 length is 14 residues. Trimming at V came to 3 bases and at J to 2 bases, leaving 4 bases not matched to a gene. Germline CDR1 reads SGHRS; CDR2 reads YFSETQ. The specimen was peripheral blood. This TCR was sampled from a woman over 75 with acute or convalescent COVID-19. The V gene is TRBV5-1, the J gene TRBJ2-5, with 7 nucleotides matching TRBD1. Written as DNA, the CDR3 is TGCGCCAGCAGCTGGGGACAGCAGCAAGAGACCCAGTACTTC. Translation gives CASSWGQQQETQYF.